This TCR beta chain was sequenced for a study of tumor-infiltrating lymphocytes in localized non-small cell lung cancer. Whole-study findings and limits: IM1 and IM2 tumors showed no difference in T-cell fraction. Tumors had more T cell infiltration than uninvolved lung, per TCRbeta sequencing and CD3 counts.

The repertoire was sequenced with immunoSEQ multiplex PCR; TCRdb's copy has only in-frame clones and lacks some. This table holds 9,500 to 12,000 clones, 60% found once. Turning to this clone: Its antigen is unknown.

This CDR3 is 16 amino acids long. Looked up from germline, CDR1 is SNHLY and CDR2 is FYNNEI. The V segment lost 6 bases and the J segment 1 base; nucleotides outside the gene matches: 9. This clonotype originated in a human donor with non-small cell lung cancer. J is TRBJ2-1 and V is TRBV2; TRBD2 matches 7 bases. Sample: uninvolved lung tissue not adjacent to the tumor. For the CDR3, the DNA is TGTGCCAGCAGGAGCGTGCGGGGGATGTCCTACAATGAGCAGTTCTTC. Its translation is CASRSVRGMSYNEQFF.